The clone carrying this T cell receptor beta chain was observed a handful of times. What it recognizes is unknown. The CDR3 totals 17 residues. Germline loops: CDR1 SGHAT, CDR2 FQNNGV. V lost 5 bases and J lost 8; bases outside the gene matches: 17. The sample is drawn from a study of T cell repertoires in cytomegalovirus infection. Study as a whole: CMV infection plus the matching HLA type was flagged by public TCR beta signatures.

General study results and limits: Clonotype analysis showed dominance of the ex vivo response by HLA-C-restricted CMV-specific TCR beta clonotypes.

Using its own MiXCR run on the reads, TCRdb lists one record per CDR3 protein. The repertoire holds just under 550,000 distinct CDR3 sequences, with more than 25% as singletons. This chain uses TRBV11-2 with TRBJ2-1; 8 bases align to TRBD2. Sequenced sample: PBMCs. The receptor comes from a human donor in good health (CMV status not recorded). Some clones in this sample may be carry-over from other donors' samples. The CDR3 DNA reads as TGTGCCAGCAGCCTCGGGAAGCGGGAGAAGCTAGTCGATGAGCAGTTCTTC. Protein: CASSLGKREKLVDEQFF.